The 16 T cell receptor beta chains given below trace back to one sample, sequenced in a study of beta chain features in type 1 diabetes. These receptors' antigens are unknown. TCRB transcripts that were expressed got sequenced, as all of the isolated RNA had been reverse transcribed. The protocol was immunoSEQ multiplex PCR, while the TCRdb copy is restricted to in-frame clones and leaves out a portion. This table has around 280,000 clones, about 15% appearing once. Broader study findings: Moderately but significantly shorter TCRB CDR3s were found in Type 1 diabetes patients in all four CD4+ subsets.

Sequencing used naive CD4+ T cells from blood. These receptors came from a man younger than 35 with type 1 diabetes.

This chain uses TRBV6-6 with TRBJ2-7; TRBD2 agrees at 8 bases. The CDR3 is made up of 14 amino acids. V lost 7 bases and J lost 1; bases outside the gene matches: 6. In germline, CDR1 is MNHNY, CDR2 SVGAGI (reference sequence). CDR3 sequence: CASNRGGRSYEQYF. CDR3 bases: TGTGCCAGCAACCGCGGGGGGCGTTCCTACGAGCAGTACTTC.

This clone was observed a few times. This rearrangement joins TRBV4-1 to TRBJ2-1; the D gene is possibly TRBD1 (6 bases). Trimming cost V 3 bases and J 5 bases, with 17 bases left between them. Germline-derived CDR1 and CDR2 are MGHRA and YSYEKL. The CDR3 is made up of 16 amino acids. The DNA of the CDR3 is TGCGCCAGCAGCCAGGTGGGGGTGGACAGACACAATGAGCAGTTCTTC. Its protein is CASSQVGVDRHNEQFF.

The chain uses TRBV7-9 and TRBJ2-7; TRBD2 is a possible D gene (6 bases). Germline CDR1 is SEHNR and CDR2 is FQNEAQ (reference sequence). Trimming shortened V by 3 bases and J by 7 bases, and 19 bases separated the two germline ends. CDR3 size: 15 residues. The CDR3 sequence: CASSFLIGGRGEQYF. CDR3 nucleotides: TGTGCCAGCAGCTTCCTTATTGGAGGGCGAGGAGAGCAGTACTTC.

This clone was seen more than once but under ten times. The chain recombines TRBV27 with TRBJ2-1; 11 bases fit TRBD2. J was trimmed by 5 bases and V by 6 bases; bases with no gene match: 9. This CDR3 is built from 16 residues. Germline V lookup: CDR1 MNHEY, CDR2 SMNVEV (reference sequence). CDR3 in DNA: TGTGCCAGCAGCAAACCTAGCGGGAGGTGGAACAATGAGCAGTTCTTC. Amino acid sequence: CASSKPSGRWNNEQFF.

The CDR3 DNA follows: TGTGCCAGCAGCTTGAGGGTTGCCTACGAGCAGTACTTC. As protein: CASSLRVAYEQYF. This rearrangement joins TRBV7-9 to TRBJ2-7; D may be TRBD2 (5 bases). Trimming removed 3 bases from V and 2 bases from J, with 8 bases in between. Germline V gene lookup returns CDR1 SEHNR and CDR2 FQNEAQ (reference sequence). CDR3 size: 13 residues.

The chain links TRBV11-3 to TRBJ2-7; D is unresolved. Deletions cut 0 bases from V and 3 bases from J, with 3 bases between. The CDR3 contains 12 residues. Germline V gives CDR1 SGHNT, CDR2 YENEEA. The CDR3 DNA is TGTGCCAGCAGCTTAGACAACTACGAGCAGTACTTC. Protein sequence: CASSLDNYEQYF. Using reference TRBV11-3 and TRBJ2-7 for the parts outside the CDR3, the full variable domain is EAGVVQSPRYKIIEKKQPVAFWCNPISGHNTLYWYLQNLGQGPELLIRYENEEAVDDSQLPKDRFSAERLKGVDSTLKIQPAELGDSAVYLCASSLDNYEQYFGPGTRLTVT.

The rearrangement joins TRBV7-8 to TRBJ2-2; 7 nucleotides align to TRBD2. J gave up 1 base and V 6 bases, and 8 bases lay outside the gene matches. The CDR3 is 16 residues long. The V gene's germline CDR1 is SGHVS and CDR2 FQNEAQ. This CDR3 reads CASSPLGGGNTGELFF. The CDR3 coding sequence is TGTGCCAGCAGTCCCCTAGGCGGGGGGAACACCGGGGAGCTGTTTTTT.

This clone appeared a few times. The chain joins TRBV6-5 to TRBJ1-6; 10 positions agree with TRBD1. Germline trimming cut 7 bases from V and 7 bases from J; bases unmatched to any gene: 7. CDR1 and CDR2 from the germline V gene are MNHEY and SVGAGI. This CDR3 has 15 amino acids. The CDR3 is CASTITGQGNSPLHF. The DNA for the CDR3 is TGTGCCAGCACCATTACGGGACAGGGGAATTCACCCCTCCACTTT.

The chain couples TRBV7-2 to TRBJ1-5; a weak D match, TRBD1 (5 bases). The CDR3 loop spans 14 amino acids. The germline gives CDR1 SGHTA, CDR2 FQGNSA. V was cut by 6 bases and J by 8 bases, with 17 bases left in between. The CDR3 region is CASSNRFHGEPQHF. The CDR3 region has the DNA TGTGCCAGCAGTAACAGGTTTCATGGTGAGCCCCAGCATTTT.

This clone came up a few times. The gene calls are TRBV6-5 and TRBJ2-7; 10 nucleotides align to TRBD2. CDR3 length: 15 residues. From germline, CDR1 is MNHEY and CDR2 SVGAGI. V was pared by 4 bases and J by 3 bases, with 6 bases of the junction left unmatched. CDR3 DNA sequence: TGTGCCAGCAGTTCCGGGACTAGCGTATTCTACGAGCAGTACTTC. This codes for CASSSGTSVFYEQYF.

This clone was seen a few times. The chain combines TRBV5-4 with TRBJ1-1; weak D call: TRBD1 (6 bases). CDR1 is SGHNT and CDR2 is YYREEE in the germline V gene (reference sequence). The CDR3 sequence is 17 residues long. V lost 4 bases and J 2 bases, leaving 21 bases between the germline ends. This CDR3 reads CASSRLSDSRFNTEAFF. In nucleotides, the CDR3 is TGTGCCAGCAGCCGGTTGTCGGACAGTAGATTTAACACTGAAGCTTTCTTT.

The sample holds a few counts of this clone. The chain is built from TRBV21-1 and TRBJ2-7; the tabulated D call, TRBD2, remains unverified against the DNA. TRBV21-1 is a known pseudogene. This CDR3 region has 13 residues. CDR3: CASSRECRDEQYF. The CDR3 nucleotides are TGTGCCAGCAGCAGGGAGTGCCGGGACGAGCAGTACTTC.

The chain has TRBV9 and TRBJ1-4, with D possibly matching TRBD1 (5 bases). V was trimmed by 4 bases and J by 5 bases, leaving 9 bases between them. The V gene's germline CDR1 is SGDLS and CDR2 YYNGEE. The CDR3 contains 13 residues. The chain's CDR3 is CASSRGLNEKLFF. The CDR3 DNA sequence: TGTGCCAGCAGCAGGGGCCTCAATGAAAAACTGTTTTTT.

This rearrangement joins TRBV30 to TRBJ2-1; 9 positions match TRBD2. The CDR3 runs to 15 residues. Germline lookup yields CDR1 GTSNPN and CDR2 SVGIG (reference sequence). Losses at the gene ends were 2 bases for V and 4 bases for J; bases not matched to a gene: 6. This CDR3 is CAWSLRLAAYNEQFF. The CDR3 DNA reads TGTGCCTGGAGTCTTCGACTAGCGGCGTACAATGAGCAGTTCTTC.

The rearrangement joins TRBV29-1 to TRBJ2-5; 9 bases map to TRBD1. CDR1 and CDR2 from the germline V gene are SQVTM and ANQGSEA. Trimming cost V 4 bases and J 9 bases; bases outside gene matches: 6. The CDR3 runs 12 residues. The CDR3 protein is CSVAGQGFAQYF. CDR3 nucleotide sequence: TGCAGCGTTGCGGGACAGGGTTTCGCCCAGTACTTC.

This clone was seen many times. The chain links TRBV11-2 to TRBJ2-1; D is possibly TRBD1 (6 bases). The CDR3 runs to 12 residues. The germline V gene encodes CDR1 SGHAT and CDR2 FQNNGV. The V end was cut by 4 bases, the J end by 8 bases, with 9 bases between. The CDR3 DNA follows: TGTGCCAGCAGCTCACAGGGTTATGAGCAGTTCTTC. Protein: CASSSQGYEQFF.